A selection of T cell receptor beta chains follows, all from one sample in a study of blood T cells in healthy people across ages. TCRdb itself ran the 5' RACE reads through MiXCR, one entry per CDR3 protein. The sample holds hundreds of thousands of distinct CDR3 sequences, approximately 52% seen once. Sequencing used blood. These receptors came from a woman older than 75 in good health. The CDR3 runs from the conserved cysteine through the conserved F or W. A D gene is named only where the DNA matches it firmly. Expanded clones are given a class, and other clones once, few, many or no size at all.

cdr3_aa cdr3_nt j_call clone_size d_call v_call
CASSPSRWGQGPNEQYF TGTGCCAGCTCACCCTCCCGGTGGGGACAGGGCCCCAATGAGCAGTACTTC TRBJ2-7 . TRBD1 TRBV18
CAICAQGGNRANVLTF TGTGCCATCTGTGCGCAGGGAGGGAATAGGGCCAACGTCCTGACTTTC TRBJ2-6 . TRBD2 TRBV10-3
CASSLTGWETQYF TGTGCCAGCAGCCTCACAGGGTGGGAGACCCAGTACTTC TRBJ2-5 many . TRBV11-2
CASSPQGMGTDTQYF TGTGCCAGCAGTCCTCAGGGTATGGGCACAGATACGCAGTATTTT TRBJ2-3 . . TRBV6-6
CASSVGWVIASGGAYNEQYF TGTGCCAGCAGCGTAGGATGGGTCATAGCAAGCGGGGGGGCCTACAATGAGCAGTACTTC TRBJ2-7 few TRBD2 TRBV9
CASSQEGGSFYEQYF TGCGCCAGCAGCCAAGAAGGTGGCAGCTTTTACGAGCAGTACTTC TRBJ2-7 once . TRBV4-3
CASGPLGGSWSETQYF TGTGCCAGTGGACCTTTGGGCGGGAGCTGGTCAGAGACCCAGTACTTC TRBJ2-5 many TRBD2 TRBV9
CSARVGTKNTEAFF TGCAGTGCTAGAGTGGGGACAAAAAACACTGAAGCTTTCTTT TRBJ1-1 . . TRBV20-1
CASQPRQTGYEKLFF TGTGCCAGCCAACCCAGACAGACTGGATATGAAAAACTGTTTTTT TRBJ1-4 once . TRBV28
CASTLSSGGQGEQFF TGTGCCAGCACCCTTTCTAGCGGAGGGCAGGGTGAGCAGTTCTTC TRBJ2-1 many TRBD2 TRBV6-5
CASSLGGITDTQYF TGTGCCAGCAGCCTCGGGGGTATCACAGATACGCAGTATTTT TRBJ2-3 many . TRBV7-2
CSVEGGEQFF TGCAGTGTTGAAGGGGGTGAGCAGTTCTTC TRBJ2-1 many . TRBV20-1
CASSSSGVANYGYTF TGTGCCAGCAGCTCCTCAGGGGTAGCTAACTATGGCTACACCTTC TRBJ1-2 many . TRBV5-6
CASSQDGSGYTNSPLHF TGCGCCAGCAGCCAAGATGGGTCGGGGTACACTAATTCACCCCTCCACTTT TRBJ1-6 few . TRBV4-3
CASSTGTSGEVDTQYF TGTGCCAGCAGTACCGGGACTAGCGGGGAGGTAGATACGCAGTATTTT TRBJ2-3 . TRBD2 TRBV6-6
CASSFSTVPTDTQYF TGTGCCAGCAGCTTTTCGACGGTCCCCACAGATACGCAGTATTTT TRBJ2-3 . . TRBV4-2
CASRRDLVEAGELFF TGTGCCAGCAGAAGGGACTTGGTCGAAGCCGGGGAGCTGTTTTTT TRBJ2-2 few . TRBV6-2/TRBV6-3
CASSPGQGTETQYF TGCGCCAGCAGTCCGGGACAGGGAACAGAGACCCAGTACTTC TRBJ2-5 many TRBD1 TRBV10-2
CVSSYRTIMITYEQYF TGTGTCAGCAGTTACCGCACCATTATGATCACCTACGAGCAGTACTTC TRBJ2-7 . . TRBV6-6
CASSSPEGIFEQFF TGCGCCAGCAGCTCCCCGGAGGGTATTTTTGAGCAGTTCTTC TRBJ2-1 many . TRBV5-1
CSAARQGNYGYTF TGCAGTGCTGCCCGACAGGGAAACTATGGCTACACCTTC TRBJ1-2 many TRBD1 TRBV20-1
CSATDRGRPSGRAFF TGCAGTGCCACGGACAGGGGGCGCCCATCAGGTCGGGCTTTCTTT TRBJ1-1 . TRBD1 TRBV20-1
CSVFTGLRGQYF TGCAGCGTTTTTACAGGGCTACGCGGGCAGTATTTT TRBJ2-3 few . TRBV29-1
CSVEVVGQGNTDTQYF TGCAGCGTTGAAGTGGTTGGGCAGGGGAACACAGATACACAGTATTTT TRBJ2-3 once . TRBV29-1
CASPPKAFF TGTGCCAGCCCTCCTAAAGCTTTCTTT TRBJ1-1 few . TRBV21-1
CANRSSGGGFVNEQFF TGCGCCAACCGCAGCAGCGGGGGGGGTTTCGTCAATGAGCAGTTCTTC TRBJ2-1 . TRBD2 TRBV5-1
CASSDDTNEQFF TGTGCCAGCAGCGATGATACCAATGAGCAGTTCTTC TRBJ2-1 once . TRBV11-3
CASSQKRTGGSEETQYF TGTGCCAGCAGTCAAAAACGGACAGGGGGCTCTGAAGAGACCCAGTACTTC TRBJ2-5 . TRBD1 TRBV27
CSASKVIPPLHF TGCAGTGCTAGTAAGGTTATCCCACCCCTCCACTTT TRBJ1-6 many . TRBV20-1
CASSSTAGEQYF TGTGCCAGCAGTTCTACTGCGGGCGAGCAGTACTTC TRBJ2-7 . . TRBV27
CASSGDRGQNTEAFF TGTGCCAGCAGTGGTGACAGGGGCCAGAACACTGAAGCTTTCTTT TRBJ1-1 . TRBD1 TRBV2
CASSQGVGGNEKLFF TGTGCCAGCAGCCAGGGGGTTGGGGGTAATGAAAAACTGTTTTTT TRBJ1-4 few . TRBV3-1